The present entry profiles one TCR beta chain with its context. Its antigen specificity is not known. Base qualities are not provided; no much larger clone lies one nucleotide away. The treatment or condition tag for this specimen amounts to: randomized to nivolumab then ipilimumab (arm A) or the reverse (arm B). None of the patients in the trial had previously been given DNA-damaging chemotherapy. On a FACS Aria II flow cytometer, live CD3+CD8+ cells that were negative for CD19 and CD56 were sorted from thawed PBMCs. Samples came from patients with melanoma in CheckMate 064, a randomized, open-label phase II trial of sequential checkpoint blockade. Peripheral blood mononuclear cells were collected by leukapheresis, purified with Ficoll-Paque, and frozen in human serum with roughly 9.9% DMSO. Immediately after sorting, the purity of the sorted blood CD3+CD8+ cells was confirmed to be >95%, and DNA was then extracted.

This sample was included in a study of sequential checkpoint blockade in melanoma (dated by TCRdb to between 2018 and 2021). About the full investigation: Patients were randomized 1:1 to first-line nivolumab followed by ipilimumab (arm A) or ipilimumab followed by nivolumab (arm B). Both trial sequences were followed by maintenance nivolumab.

The immunoSEQ Assay was used to immunosequence TCRbeta CDR3 regions from genomic DNA. Before high-throughput sequencing, genomic DNA was amplified using bias-controlled multiplex PCR. The paper's data handling went like this. To quantify the absolute abundance of each unique TCRbeta CDR3 region, the sequences were collapsed and filtered. Clonality, defined as 1 minus Pielou's evenness, was calculated using productive rearrangements only. Clones with significantly greater frequencies in on-treatment versus baseline samples were identified using a previously published method. This immuneACCESS table, as held by TCRdb, lists in-frame sequences with V and J called but not all clones. Of the missing ones, under half trace to an unresolved V gene in checked studies; the others have no known cause. V and J calls and clone size come straight from that table; D and trimming were deduced from the DNA. Here the sample has about 13,000 clones; approximately 76% occur a single time. Roughly half of the sample is in the top ten clones.

CDR1 is given as PRHDT and CDR2 as FYEKMQ, both from the germline V gene (reference sequence). Trimming removed 0 bases from V and 3 bases from J; the gene matches leave 2 bases unexplained. Spanning cysteine to phenylalanine, the CDR3 consists of 14 amino acids. The only DNA kept is the CDR3, 42 bases in frame from the first base. The paper's findings and limits, for the study overall: The model for predicting response that combines TCR metrics with mutation burden needs to be validated in larger, independent patient cohorts.

Rearrangement joined TRBV13 to TRBJ2-7; 7 junctional bases match TRBD1. This sample comprised CD8+ T cells sorted from blood (inferred from file names), obtained from a patient given nivolumab and ipilimumab in sequence. This clonotype was obtained from a human patient with melanoma. Some clones in this sample may be carry-over from other donors' samples. The DNA is TGTGCCAGCAGCTTAGGGGGACAGTTCTACGAGCAGTACTTC. Translated, this is CASSLGGQFYEQYF.